This TCR beta chain was profiled in a study of blood T cell repertoires in COVID-19. On the study more broadly: COVID-19 samples, acute and convalescent, were from the United States, Italy and Spain. Nucleic acid was either cDNA or gDNA, and it came from T cells, B-cell-depleted T cells, or PBMCs.

Authors' data handling: Amplification of reference gene primers was used by the study to estimate nucleated cell counts. Measured with immunoSEQ multiplex PCR; TCRdb has only the in-frame clones, and not every one. V and J calls and clone size are those listed in that table; D and trimming were worked out from the DNA. The table lists about 270,000 clones, 80% to 90% of them singletons. The CDR3 is 19 amino acids. CDR1 and CDR2 (germline): SGHVS, FNYEAQ. The germline V and J ends were trimmed by 3 bases and 3 bases, with 26 bases remaining between them. The TCR originated in an elderly man with acute or convalescent COVID-19. V usage is TRBV7-6 and J usage is TRBJ1-1, with D possibly matching TRBD1 (5 bases). Sequenced input: peripheral blood. CDR3 in DNA: TGTGCCAGCAGCTTGGTCGCGCCGGGCCCCGGCGGGGGGGACACTGAAGCTTTCTTT. This encodes CASSLVAPGPGGGDTEAFF. Supplemented by reference TRBV7-6 and TRBJ1-1, the full variable domain reads GAGVSQSPRYKVTKRGQDVALRCDPISGHVSLYWYRQALGQGPEFLTYFNYEAQQDKSGLPNDRFSAERPEGSISTLTIQRTEQRDSAMYRCASSLVAPGPGGGDTEAFFGQGTRLTVV.